The count of the clone carrying this T cell receptor (beta chain) is one. Participant reports of clinical history set cohort assignment. The data belong to a study of blood T cell repertoires in COVID-19. For the study at large: Italy, Spain and the United States were the sources of the convalescent and acute COVID-19 samples. PBMCs, B-cell-depleted T cells, or T cells were the source of the cDNA or gDNA that made up the material.

In the authors' methods: Reference gene primer amplification in the assay estimated nucleated cell counts. TCRdb's table, derived via immunoSEQ multiplex PCR, lists solely in-frame clones and lacks some. The D gene and trimming were derived from the DNA, and the V and J assignments and clone size from that table. The sample consists of almost 400,000 clones, around nine tenths of them appearing once. CDR1 SNHLY and CDR2 FYNNEI come from the germline V gene. This CDR3 has 17 residues. V was pared by 4 bases and J by 9 bases, with 22 bases between. The sequence was collected from a woman aged 30 to 39 with acute COVID-19. The chain employs TRBV2 and TRBJ1-6, with D possibly TRBD1 on 5 matching bases. Material: PBMCs or T cells enriched from blood (not recorded which). Written as DNA, the CDR3 is TGTGCCAGCAGTGCTGGGCCTCGAAAGGGGCCGAGTTCACCCCTCCACTTT. It codes for CASSAGPRKGPSSPLHF. The entire variable domain, with the rest obtained from reference TRBV2 and TRBJ1-6, is as follows: EPEVTQTPSHQVTQMGQEVILRCVPISNHLYFYWYRQILGQKVEFLVSFYNNEISEKSEIFDDQFSVERPDGSNFTLKIRSTKLEDSAMYFCASSAGPRKGPSSPLHFGNGTRLTVT.